This T cell receptor beta chain was identified during a study of T-cell memory formation after mild COVID-19. TCRdb processed the 5' RACE reads anew with MiXCR; each CDR3 protein has one entry. The repertoire consists of 120,000 to 150,000 distinct CDR3 sequences, with less than 20% occurring once and the leading ten covering approximately 2%. Trimming removed 4 bases at V and 7 bases at J, with 14 bases between. Germline values: CDR1 MGHRA, CDR2 YSYEKL. This CDR3 contains 14 residues. This clonotype was detected ten times or more. Material: PBMCs or a T cell subset sorted from them (not recorded which). The clonotype originates from an adult woman who had mild COVID-19 (a few samples of this study predate the infection). Cell type and time point are not known. The chain has TRBV4-1 and TRBJ2-1, with a weak D call TRBD2 (7 bases). This CDR3 is CASSRGGRMNEQFF. The CDR3 nucleotides read TGCGCCAGCAGCCGGGGGGGGCGGATGAATGAGCAGTTCTTC.